This TCR beta chain was captured in a study of identifying expanded T cells in peripheral blood. Clones were read by immunoSEQ multiplex PCR, and TCRdb kept only the in-frame ones, dropping some. The data contain around 120,000 clones, more than 80% of them seen just once; the ten biggest clones take up 3.3%. Overall study findings and caveats: Roughly 1.1 clones differed between technical replicates, versus around 15 and 18 over time.

The ends lost 0 bases at V and 2 bases at J; junction bases unmatched: 5. The CDR3 spans 16 residues. Looked up from germline, CDR1 is MNHEY and CDR2 is SVGAGI. On this clone: The antigen is undetermined.

The source of this sequence is a person aged 18 to 75 in good health. The specimen was blood. The rearrangement links TRBV6-5 to TRBJ2-7, with TRBD2 identical over 9 bases. In nucleotides, the CDR3 is TGTGCCAGCAGTTACTCGACAGCGGGGGGCGCCTACGAGCAGTACTTC. This translates into CASSYSTAGGAYEQYF.